The clone carrying this T cell receptor (beta chain) was found many times. What it recognizes is unknown. From the 5' RACE reads, TCRdb called clonotypes with MiXCR, one entry per CDR3 protein. The sample comprises about 500,000 distinct CDR3 sequences, about a sixth of which are singletons, and 17% rests with the top ten. The entry originates in a study of T cells after yellow fever vaccination. The CDR3 sequence is 13 residues long. V lost 8 bases to trimming and J lost 5 bases, with 15 bases between them. Study observations and caveats: The CD4 and CD8 compartments had a small share of their clonotypes in common. Booster samples showed a return of most primary-vaccination clones (almost 97% CD4, approximately 88% CD8). A weaker secondary response peaked on day 5, the primary on day 15.

The chain recombines TRBV12-3 or TRBV12-4 with TRBJ1-1, with a weak D call TRBD1 (6 bases). The sample was PBMCs, taken around 5 days after the first yellow fever vaccination. The TCR sequence derives from a man younger than 35 who received the YFV17D yellow fever vaccine. The CDR3 nucleotides are TGTGCCAGCGCCCGACAGGAGGATACTGAAGCTTTCTTT. Amino acid sequence: CASARQEDTEAFF.